The count of the clone carrying this T cell receptor (beta chain) is one. V was trimmed by 0 bases and J by 4 bases, leaving 8 bases between them. CDR3 length equals 14 residues. Germline V gene lookup returns CDR1 LGHNA and CDR2 YSLEER. The sample is drawn from a study of blood T cell repertoires in COVID-19. At the level of the study: The origin of the acute and convalescent COVID-19 samples was the United States, Italy and Spain. T cells, B-cell-depleted T cells, or PBMCs supplied cDNA or gDNA.

Authors' analysis steps: Cell counts per sample came from amplifying reference gene primers. Libraries were prepared by immunoSEQ multiplex PCR; TCRdb keeps only in-frame clonotypes and omits some of them. The DNA gave D and trimming, while V, J and clone size come from that table. The repertoire holds about 69,000 clones, with 85% to 90% as singletons. The TCR sequence derives from a man older than 75 with acute or convalescent COVID-19. Input material: peripheral blood. This rearrangement joins TRBV4-3 to TRBJ2-3; no firm D call. CDR3 DNA sequence: TGCGCCAGCAGCCAAGAGCCCTATTCAGATACGCAGTATTTT. Protein product: CASSQEPYSDTQYF.